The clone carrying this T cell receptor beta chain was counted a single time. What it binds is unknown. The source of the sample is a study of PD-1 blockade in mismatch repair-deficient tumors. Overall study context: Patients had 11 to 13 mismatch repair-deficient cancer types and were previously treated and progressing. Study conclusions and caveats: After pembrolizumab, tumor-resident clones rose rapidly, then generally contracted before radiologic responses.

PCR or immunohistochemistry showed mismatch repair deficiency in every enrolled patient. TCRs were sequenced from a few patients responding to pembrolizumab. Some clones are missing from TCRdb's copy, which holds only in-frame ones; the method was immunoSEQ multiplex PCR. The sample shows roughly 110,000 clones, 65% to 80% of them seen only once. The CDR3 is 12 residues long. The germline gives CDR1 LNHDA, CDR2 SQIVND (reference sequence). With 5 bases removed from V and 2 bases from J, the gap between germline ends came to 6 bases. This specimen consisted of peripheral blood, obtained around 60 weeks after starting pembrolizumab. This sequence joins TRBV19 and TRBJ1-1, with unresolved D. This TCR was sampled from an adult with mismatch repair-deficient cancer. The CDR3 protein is CASSWGNTEAFF. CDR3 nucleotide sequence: TGTGCCAGTAGTTGGGGTAACACTGAAGCTTTCTTT.